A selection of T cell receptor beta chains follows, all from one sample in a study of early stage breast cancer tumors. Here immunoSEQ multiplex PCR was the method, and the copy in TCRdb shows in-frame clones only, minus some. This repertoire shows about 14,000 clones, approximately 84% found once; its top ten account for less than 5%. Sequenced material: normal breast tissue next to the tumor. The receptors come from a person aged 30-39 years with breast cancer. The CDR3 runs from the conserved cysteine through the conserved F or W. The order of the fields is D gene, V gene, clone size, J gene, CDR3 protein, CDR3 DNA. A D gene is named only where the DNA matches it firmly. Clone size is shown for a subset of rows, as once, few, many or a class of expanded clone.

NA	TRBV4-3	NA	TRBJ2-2	CASSQEPPAGTPTGELFF	TGCGCCAGCAGCCAAGAACCCCCCGCCGGGACTCCCACCGGGGAGCTGTTTTTT
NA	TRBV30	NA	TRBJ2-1	CAWSASPADNEQFF	TGTGCCTGGAGTGCTTCTCCCGCAGACAATGAGCAGTTCTTC
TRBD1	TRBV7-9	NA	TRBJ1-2	CASSPLGQGANYGYTF	TGTGCCAGCAGCCCACTTGGACAGGGGGCTAACTATGGCTACACCTTC
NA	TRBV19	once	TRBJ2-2	CASSMPDRNTGELFF	TGTGCCAGTAGTATGCCCGACAGGAACACCGGGGAGCTGTTTTTT
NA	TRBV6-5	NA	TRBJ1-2	CASSTFRGGYGYTF	TGTGCCAGCAGCACCTTCAGGGGTGGCTATGGCTACACCTTC
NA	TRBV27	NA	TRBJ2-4	CASSPQGSKNIQYF	TGTGCCAGCAGTCCGCAGGGGTCCAAAAACATTCAGTACTTC
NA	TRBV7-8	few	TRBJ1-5	CASSLGQNNQPQHF	TGTGCCAGCAGCTTAGGGCAGAACAATCAGCCCCAGCATTTT
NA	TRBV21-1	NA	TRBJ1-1	CASSDGTGVRTEAFF	TGTGCCAGCAGCGACGGGACAGGGGTTAGAACTGAAGCTTTCTTT
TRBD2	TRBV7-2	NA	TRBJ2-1	CASSLLAARYNEQFF	TGTGCCAGCAGCCTACTAGCGGCTCGTTACAATGAGCAGTTCTTC
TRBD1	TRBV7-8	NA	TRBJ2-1	CASSARDRPFNEQFF	TGTGCCAGCAGCGCTAGGGACAGGCCCTTCAATGAGCAGTTCTTC
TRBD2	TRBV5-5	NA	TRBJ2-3	CASSLGLAESDTQYF	TGTGCCAGCAGTCTTGGACTAGCGGAGTCAGATACGCAGTATTTT
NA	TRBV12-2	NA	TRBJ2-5	CASRERGLAGRETQYF	TGTGCAAGTCGCGAAAGGGGACTAGCGGGACGGGAGACCCAGTACTTC
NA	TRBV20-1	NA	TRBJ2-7	CSASGNYEQYF	TGCAGTGCTAGCGGGAATTACGAGCAGTACTTC
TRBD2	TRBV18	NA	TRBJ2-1	CASSPTLAGGRNEQFF	TGTGCCAGCTCACCCACCCTAGCGGGAGGTCGGAATGAGCAGTTCTTC
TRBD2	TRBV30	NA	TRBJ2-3	CAWGAGEGQGTDTQYF	TGTGCCTGGGGCGCCGGGGAGGGCCAGGGCACAGATACGCAGTATTTT
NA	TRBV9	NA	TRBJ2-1	CASSVDVGPSGGEQFF	TGTGCCAGCAGCGTAGATGTAGGACCTTCCGGGGGTGAGCAGTTCTTC
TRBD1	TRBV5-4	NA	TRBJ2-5	CASSFGGQGDETQYF	TGTGCCAGCAGCTTTGGGGGACAGGGGGATGAGACCCAGTACTTC
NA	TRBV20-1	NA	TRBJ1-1	CSARDSPKAFF	TGCAGTGCTAGAGATAGCCCGAAAGCTTTCTTT
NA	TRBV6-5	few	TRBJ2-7	CASSPQGRKYF	TGTGCCAGCAGTCCACAGGGTCGAAAGTACTTC
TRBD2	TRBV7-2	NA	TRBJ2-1	CASSLGGGPGLARYNEQFF	TGTGCCAGCAGCTTAGGGGGCGGCCCTGGACTAGCGAGGTACAATGAGCAGTTCTTC
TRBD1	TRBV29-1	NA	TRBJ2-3	CSVGSGGLDTQYF	TGCAGCGTTGGTTCAGGGGGCTTGGATACGCAGTATTTT
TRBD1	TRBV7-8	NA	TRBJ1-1	CASSLSVGDSGYTEAFF	TGTGCCAGCAGCTTATCCGTCGGGGACAGCGGATATACTGAAGCTTTCTTT
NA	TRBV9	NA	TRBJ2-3	CASSVGVTASTDTQYF	TGTGCCAGCAGCGTAGGGGTAACAGCTAGCACAGATACGCAGTATTTT
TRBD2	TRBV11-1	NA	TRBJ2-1	CASSSLAGAVEQFF	TGTGCCAGCAGCTCACTAGCGGGAGCGGTAGAGCAGTTCTTC
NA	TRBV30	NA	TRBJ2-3	CAWSVLSSTDTQYF	TGTGCCTGGAGTGTCCTCTCTAGCACAGATACGCAGTATTTT
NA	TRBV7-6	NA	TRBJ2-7	CASSPQAVSYEQYF	TGTGCCAGCAGCCCCCAGGCAGTGTCCTACGAGCAGTACTTC
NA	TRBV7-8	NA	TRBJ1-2	CASSLSGRYGYTF	TGTGCCAGCAGCTTATCGGGGCGGTATGGCTACACCTTC
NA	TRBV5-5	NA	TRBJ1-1	CASSLQALTEAFF	TGTGCCAGCAGTTTACAGGCACTCACTGAAGCTTTCTTT
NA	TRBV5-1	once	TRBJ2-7	CAGSMTNSYEQYF	TGCGCCGGCAGCATGACAAATTCCTACGAGCAGTACTTC
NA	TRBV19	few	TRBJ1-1	CASRRVRDTEAFF	TGTGCCAGTAGGAGAGTGAGGGACACTGAAGCTTTCTTT
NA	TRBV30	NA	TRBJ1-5	CAWSPQGSQPQHF	TGTGCCTGGAGTCCACAGGGTAGTCAGCCCCAGCATTTT
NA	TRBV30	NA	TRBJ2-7	CAWSVDAYEQYF	TGTGCCTGGAGTGTAGACGCCTACGAGCAGTACTTC
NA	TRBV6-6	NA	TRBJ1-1	CASIELLMNTEAFF	TGTGCCAGCATCGAGCTTCTGATGAACACTGAAGCTTTCTTT
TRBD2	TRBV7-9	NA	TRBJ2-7	CASSSGLAGDEQYF	TGTGCCAGCAGCTCCGGACTAGCGGGAGACGAGCAGTACTTC
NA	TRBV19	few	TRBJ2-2	CASNSGSDTGELFF	TGTGCCAGTAACTCGGGATCGGACACCGGGGAGCTGTTTTTT
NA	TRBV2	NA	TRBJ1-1	CASRNEGVNTEAFF	TGTGCCAGCAGAAATGAGGGAGTGAACACTGAAGCTTTCTTT
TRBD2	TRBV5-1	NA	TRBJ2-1	CASTPGVAGRSRSSYNEQFF	TGCGCCAGCACCCCGGGGGTAGCGGGACGTAGCAGATCCTCCTACAATGAGCAGTTCTTC
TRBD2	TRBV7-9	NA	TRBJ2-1	CASSYPTGTSDHNEQFF	TGTGCCAGCAGCTACCCAACCGGGACTAGCGATCACAATGAGCAGTTCTTC
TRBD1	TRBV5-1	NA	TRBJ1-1	CASSRKQGAKGTEAFF	TGCGCCAGCAGCAGAAAACAGGGGGCGAAGGGCACTGAAGCTTTCTTT